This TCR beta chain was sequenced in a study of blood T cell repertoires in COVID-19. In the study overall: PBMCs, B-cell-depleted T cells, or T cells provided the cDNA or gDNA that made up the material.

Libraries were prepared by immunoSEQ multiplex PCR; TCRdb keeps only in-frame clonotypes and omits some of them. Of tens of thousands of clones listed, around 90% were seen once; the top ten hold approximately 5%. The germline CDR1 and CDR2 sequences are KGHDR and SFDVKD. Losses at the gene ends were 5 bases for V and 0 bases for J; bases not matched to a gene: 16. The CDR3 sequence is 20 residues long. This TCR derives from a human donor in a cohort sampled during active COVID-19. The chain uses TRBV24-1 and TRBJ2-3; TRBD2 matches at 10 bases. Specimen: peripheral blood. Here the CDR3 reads CATSALTRLAGVSSTDTQYF. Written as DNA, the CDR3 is TGTGCCACCAGTGCACTCACCAGGCTAGCGGGAGTCTCTAGCACAGATACGCAGTATTTT.